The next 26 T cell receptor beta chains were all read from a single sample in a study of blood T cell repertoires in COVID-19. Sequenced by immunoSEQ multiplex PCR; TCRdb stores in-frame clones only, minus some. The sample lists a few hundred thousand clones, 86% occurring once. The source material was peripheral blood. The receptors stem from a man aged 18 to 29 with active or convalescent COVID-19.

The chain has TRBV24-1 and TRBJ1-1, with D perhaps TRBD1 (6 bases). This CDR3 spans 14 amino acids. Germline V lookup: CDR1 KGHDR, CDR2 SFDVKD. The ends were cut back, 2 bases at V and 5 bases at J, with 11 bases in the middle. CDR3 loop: CATSDSQGATEAFF. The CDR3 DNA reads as TGTGCCACCAGTGATTCACAGGGAGCTACTGAAGCTTTCTTT.

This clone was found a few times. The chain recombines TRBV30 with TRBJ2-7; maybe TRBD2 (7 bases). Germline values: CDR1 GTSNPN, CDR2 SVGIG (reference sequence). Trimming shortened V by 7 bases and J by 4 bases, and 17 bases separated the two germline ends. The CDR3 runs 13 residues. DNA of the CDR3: TGTGCCTCCCAGGTGGGGGGGCTGTACGAGCAGTACTTC. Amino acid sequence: CASQVGGLYEQYF.

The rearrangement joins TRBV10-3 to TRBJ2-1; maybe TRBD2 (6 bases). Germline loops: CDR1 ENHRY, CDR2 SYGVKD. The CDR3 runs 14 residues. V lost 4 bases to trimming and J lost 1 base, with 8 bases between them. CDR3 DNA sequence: TGTGCCATCAGTGGGGGGACTTCCTACAATGAGCAGTTCTTC. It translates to CAISGGTSYNEQFF.

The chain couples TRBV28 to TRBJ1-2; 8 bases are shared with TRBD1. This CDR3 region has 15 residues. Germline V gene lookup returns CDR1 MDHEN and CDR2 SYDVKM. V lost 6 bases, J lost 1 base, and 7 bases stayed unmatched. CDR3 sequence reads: CASRHRDRNNYGYTF. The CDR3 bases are TGTGCCAGCAGGCATAGGGACAGGAATAACTATGGCTACACCTTC.

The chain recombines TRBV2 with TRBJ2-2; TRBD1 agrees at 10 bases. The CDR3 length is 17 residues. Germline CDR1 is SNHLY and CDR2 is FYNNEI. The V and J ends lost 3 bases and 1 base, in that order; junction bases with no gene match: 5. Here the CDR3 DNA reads TGTGCCAGCAGTGACCGACAGGGGGCATGGAACACCGGGGAGCTGTTTTTT. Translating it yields CASSDRQGAWNTGELFF.

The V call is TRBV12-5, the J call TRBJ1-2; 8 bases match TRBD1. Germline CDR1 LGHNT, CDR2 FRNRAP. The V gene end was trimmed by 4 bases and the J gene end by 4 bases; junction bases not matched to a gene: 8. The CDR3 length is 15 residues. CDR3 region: CASGSDRVQFYGYTF. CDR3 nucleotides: TGTGCTAGTGGTTCGGACAGGGTTCAATTCTATGGCTACACCTTC.

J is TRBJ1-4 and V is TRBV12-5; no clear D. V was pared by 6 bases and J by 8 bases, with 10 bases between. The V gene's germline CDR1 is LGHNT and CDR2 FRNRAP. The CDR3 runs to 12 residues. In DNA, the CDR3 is TGTGCTAGTGGGGGCGAGTGGGAAAAACTGTTTTTT. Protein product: CASGGEWEKLFF.

CDR3 sequence reads: CASSPTGVDGYTF. CDR3 bases: TGTGCCAGCAGTCCGACGGGAGTAGATGGCTACACCTTC. The J gene is TRBJ1-2, the V gene TRBV28; D is unclear. Germline V gene lookup returns CDR1 MDHEN and CDR2 SYDVKM. CDR3 length: 13 residues. V was trimmed by 5 bases and J by 6 bases, leaving 13 bases between them.

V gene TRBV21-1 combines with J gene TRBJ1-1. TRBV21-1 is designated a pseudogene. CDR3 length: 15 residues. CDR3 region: CASSSSDDLNTEAFF. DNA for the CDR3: TGTGCCAGCAGCTCCTCCGACGACTTGAACACTGAAGCTTTCTTT.

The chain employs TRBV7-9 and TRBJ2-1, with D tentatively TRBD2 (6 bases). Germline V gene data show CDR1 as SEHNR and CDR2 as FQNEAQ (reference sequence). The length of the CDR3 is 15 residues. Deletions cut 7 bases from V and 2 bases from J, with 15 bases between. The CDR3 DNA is TGTGCCAGCACCCCACGGGAGCGGACCTACAATGAGCAGTTCTTC. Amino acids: CASTPRERTYNEQFF. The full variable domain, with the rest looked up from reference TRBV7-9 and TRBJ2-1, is DTGVSQNPRHKITKRGQNVTFRCDPISEHNRLYWYRQTLGQGPEFLTYFQNEAQLEKSRLLSDRFSAERPKGSFSTLEIQRTEQGDSAMYLCASTPRERTYNEQFFGPGTRLTVL.

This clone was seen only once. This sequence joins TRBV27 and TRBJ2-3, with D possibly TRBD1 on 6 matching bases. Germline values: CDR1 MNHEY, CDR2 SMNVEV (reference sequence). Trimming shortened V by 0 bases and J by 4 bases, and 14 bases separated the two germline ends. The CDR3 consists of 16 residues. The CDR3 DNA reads TGTGCCAGCAGTTTATCGGTAGGGGGAATAGCAGATACGCAGTATTTT. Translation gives CASSLSVGGIADTQYF.

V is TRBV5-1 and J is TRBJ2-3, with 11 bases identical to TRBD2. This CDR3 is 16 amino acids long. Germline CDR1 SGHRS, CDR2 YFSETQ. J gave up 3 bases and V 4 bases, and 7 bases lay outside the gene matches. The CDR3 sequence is CASSMNSGGATDTQYF. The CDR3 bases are TGCGCCAGCAGCATGAATAGCGGGGGGGCTACAGATACGCAGTATTTT.

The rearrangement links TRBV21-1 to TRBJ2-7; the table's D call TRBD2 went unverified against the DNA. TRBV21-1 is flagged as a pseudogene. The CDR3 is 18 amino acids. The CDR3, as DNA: TGTGCCAGCAGCAAAGGAGGGGTTGGGCGGGGGTTTTGCTACGAGCAGTACTTC. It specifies CASSKGGVGRGFCYEQYF.

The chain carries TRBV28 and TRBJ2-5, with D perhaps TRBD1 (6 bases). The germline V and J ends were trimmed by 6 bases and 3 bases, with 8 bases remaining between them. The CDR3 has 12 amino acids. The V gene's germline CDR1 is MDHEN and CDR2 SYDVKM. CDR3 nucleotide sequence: TGTGCCAGCAGCCCAGGGGAAGAGACCCAGTACTTC. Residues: CASSPGEETQYF.

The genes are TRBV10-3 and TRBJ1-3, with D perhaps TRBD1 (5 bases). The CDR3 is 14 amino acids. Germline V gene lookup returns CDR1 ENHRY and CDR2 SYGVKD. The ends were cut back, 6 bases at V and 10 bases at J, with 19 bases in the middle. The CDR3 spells CAIRQDTGRPTIYF. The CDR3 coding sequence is TGTGCCATCAGGCAGGACACCGGACGACCTACCATATATTTT.

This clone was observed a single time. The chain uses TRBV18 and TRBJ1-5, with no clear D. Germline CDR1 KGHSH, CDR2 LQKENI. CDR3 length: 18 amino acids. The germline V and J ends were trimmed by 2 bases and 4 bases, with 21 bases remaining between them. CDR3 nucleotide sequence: TGTGCCAGCTCACCAGAGGAGGTCTGGGGAGGCGGTAATCAGCCCCAGCATTTT. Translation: CASSPEEVWGGGNQPQHF.

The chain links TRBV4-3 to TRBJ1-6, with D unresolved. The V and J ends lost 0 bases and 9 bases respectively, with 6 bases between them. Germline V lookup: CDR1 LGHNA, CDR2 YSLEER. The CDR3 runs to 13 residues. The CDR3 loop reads CASSQDLSSPLHF. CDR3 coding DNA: TGCGCCAGCAGCCAAGATCTAAGTTCACCCCTCCACTTT.

The chain's CDR3 is CASSHGQNNEKLFF. CDR3 coding DNA: TGCGCCAGCAGCCACGGACAGAATAATGAAAAACTGTTTTTT. The chain is built from TRBV5-1 and TRBJ1-4; weak D call: TRBD1 (6 bases). V lost 4 bases and J lost 4, with 11 bases in between. This CDR3 is 14 amino acids long. Germline-derived CDR1 and CDR2 are SGHRS and YFSETQ.

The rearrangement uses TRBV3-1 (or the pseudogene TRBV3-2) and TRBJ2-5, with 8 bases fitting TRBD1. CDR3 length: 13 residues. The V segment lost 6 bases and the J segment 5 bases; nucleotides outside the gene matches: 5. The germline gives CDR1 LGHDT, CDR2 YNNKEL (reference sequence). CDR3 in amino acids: CASRGRQGETQYF. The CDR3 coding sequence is TGTGCCAGCAGGGGTCGACAGGGGGAGACCCAGTACTTC.

CDR3 in amino acids: CASSELAGTTDTQYF. The CDR3, as DNA: TGTGCCAGCAGCGAGTTAGCGGGAACCACAGATACGCAGTATTTT. The chain recombines TRBV9 with TRBJ2-3; 8 nucleotides align to TRBD2. With 3 bases clipped from V and 2 bases from J, the junction kept 5 bases outside the gene matches. The CDR3 contains 15 residues. CDR1 is SGDLS and CDR2 is YYNGEE in the germline V gene.

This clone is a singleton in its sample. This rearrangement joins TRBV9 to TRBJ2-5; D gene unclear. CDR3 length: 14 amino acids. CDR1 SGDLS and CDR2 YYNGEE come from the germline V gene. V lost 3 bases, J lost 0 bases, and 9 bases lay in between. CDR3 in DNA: TGTGCCAGCAGCGCTAGGCCGTACCAAGAGACCCAGTACTTC. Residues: CASSARPYQETQYF.

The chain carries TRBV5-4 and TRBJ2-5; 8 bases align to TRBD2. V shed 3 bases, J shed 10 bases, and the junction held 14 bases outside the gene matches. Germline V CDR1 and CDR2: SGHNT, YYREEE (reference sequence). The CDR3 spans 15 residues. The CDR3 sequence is CASSSVGAGVGIQYF. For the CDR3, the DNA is TGTGCCAGCAGCTCCGTGGGAGCGGGGGTGGGCATCCAGTACTTC.

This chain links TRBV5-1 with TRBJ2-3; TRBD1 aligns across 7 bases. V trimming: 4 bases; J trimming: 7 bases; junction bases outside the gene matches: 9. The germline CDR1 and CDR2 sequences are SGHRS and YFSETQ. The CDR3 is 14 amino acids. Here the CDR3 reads CASSPDRSFNTQYF. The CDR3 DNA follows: TGCGCCAGCAGCCCGGACAGGTCGTTTAATACGCAGTATTTT.

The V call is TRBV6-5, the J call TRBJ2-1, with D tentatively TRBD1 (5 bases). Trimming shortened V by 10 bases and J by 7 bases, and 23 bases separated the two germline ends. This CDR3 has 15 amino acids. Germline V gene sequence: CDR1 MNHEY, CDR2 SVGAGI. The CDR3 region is CATSRMAGMSNEQFF. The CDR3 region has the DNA TGTGCCACCAGCCGAATGGCAGGGATGTCGAATGAGCAGTTCTTC.

In DNA, the CDR3 is TGCGCCAGCAGCCCGGACACCAACACCGGGGAGCTGTTTTTT. Its protein is CASSPDTNTGELFF. The chain couples TRBV5-1 to TRBJ2-2, with D possibly TRBD1 on 5 matching bases. Germline assignment: CDR1 SGHRS and CDR2 YFSETQ. The V end was cut by 4 bases, the J end by 2 bases, with 9 bases between. The CDR3 runs 14 residues.

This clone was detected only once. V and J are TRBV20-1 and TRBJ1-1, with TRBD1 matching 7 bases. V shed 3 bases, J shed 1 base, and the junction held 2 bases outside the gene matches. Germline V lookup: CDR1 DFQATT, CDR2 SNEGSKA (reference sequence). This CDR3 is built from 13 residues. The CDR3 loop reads CSASRTGNTEAFF. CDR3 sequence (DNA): TGCAGTGCTAGTAGGACAGGGAACACTGAAGCTTTCTTT.